This T cell receptor (beta chain) was recovered during a study of blood T cell repertoires in COVID-19. In the study overall: Spain, Italy and the United States supplied samples that represented acute and convalescent COVID-19. The cDNA or gDNA used as material had been derived from T cells, B-cell-depleted T cells, or PBMCs.

As processed by the authors: Amplification from reference gene primers served as the basis for estimated nucleated cell counts. The assay was immunoSEQ multiplex PCR, and TCRdb's table has in-frame clones only and misses some. That table supplies the V and J calls and clone size; D and trimming were determined from the DNA. The sample records some 120,000 clones, approximately 80% being singletons. Germline assignment: CDR1 SNHLY and CDR2 FYNNEI. The CDR3 is 13 amino acids. V lost 4 bases and J 7 bases, leaving 10 bases between the germline ends. The genes are TRBV2 and TRBJ1-4; possibly TRBD1 for D (6 bases). Material for sequencing was peripheral blood. This sequence originates from a man aged 35-49 years with active or convalescent COVID-19. CDR3 sequence: CASSGQVLEKLFF. Written as DNA, the CDR3 is TGTGCCAGCAGTGGACAGGTTCTTGAAAAACTGTTTTTT.